The 10 T cell receptor beta chains below come from one sample, sequenced in a study of cytomegalovirus exposure and HLA in healthy donors (dated by TCRdb to about 2017). Receptors were amplified or captured by the immunoSEQ multiplex PCR assay. For the multiplex PCR, a mixture combining 60 forward primers for TCR Vbeta segments and 13 reverse primers for TCR Jbeta segments was used. This immuneACCESS table, as held by TCRdb, lists in-frame sequences with V and J called but not all clones. Of the missing ones, under half trace to an unresolved V gene in checked studies; the others have no known cause. The sample's own table lists over 60,000 clones. The biggest ten clones account for approximately 7.5% of the sample. The sample consisted of PBMCs. Receptors were obtained from a female donor in good health and CMV-seropositive.

The gene calls are TRBV19 and TRBJ2-3; weak D call: TRBD2 (5 bases). V gave up 2 bases and J gave up 7 bases, with 16 bases separating them. The CDR3 loop spans 15 amino acids. The germline V gene encodes CDR1 LNHDA and CDR2 SQIVND (reference sequence). The CDR3 nucleotides are TGTGCCAGTAGTATACAAGCGGAACCCACTCATACGCAGTATTTT. Its protein product is CASSIQAEPTHTQYF.

This sequence joins TRBV10-2 and TRBJ2-3; 14 nucleotides match TRBD2. Germline-derived CDR1 and CDR2 are WSHSY and SAAADI. The CDR3 length is 17 residues. Unmatched junction bases numbered 10, after V lost 5 bases and J lost 6 bases. This chain's CDR3 is CASSNPGLAGAVDTQYF. In DNA, the CDR3 is TGCGCCAGCAGTAATCCGGGACTAGCGGGAGCTGTGGATACGCAGTATTTT.

This chain uses TRBV27 with TRBJ1-2; TRBD1 agrees at 7 bases. Germline V gene data show CDR1 as MNHEY and CDR2 as SMNVEV (reference sequence). J lost 2 bases, V lost 5 bases, and 11 bases had no gene match. The CDR3 extends over 16 amino acids. In DNA, the CDR3 is TGTGCCAGCAGTCTATTTTCCACAGGGGTGAACTATGGCTACACCTTC. Translation: CASSLFSTGVNYGYTF.

The CDR3, as DNA: TGTGCCAGTAGTATTTACGGGGGGATGACGACTGAAGCTTTCTTT. Translated: CASSIYGGMTTEAFF. The V gene is TRBV19, the J gene TRBJ1-1; D may be TRBD1 (5 bases). V lost 3 bases, J lost 5 bases, and 16 bases lay in between. The CDR3 has 15 amino acids. CDR1 is LNHDA, CDR2 SQIVND, per germline (reference sequence).

CDR3 DNA sequence: TGTGCCAGCATGCCTAGCGTCACCGGGGAGCTGTTTTTT. Residues: CASMPSVTGELFF. The chain couples TRBV27 to TRBJ2-2, with a tentative D call TRBD2 (6 bases). The CDR3 totals 13 residues. Looked up from germline, CDR1 is MNHEY and CDR2 is SMNVEV (reference sequence). Trimming took off 7 bases at V and 4 bases at J, with 10 bases between the two ends.

This chain joins TRBV20-1 and TRBJ2-5, with unresolved D. This CDR3 has 11 amino acids. Germline lookup yields CDR1 DFQATT and CDR2 SNEGSKA (reference sequence). Trimming removed 6 bases at V and 5 bases at J, with 10 bases between. As DNA, the CDR3 is TGCAGTGCCCTGTGGGCGGAGACCCAGTACTTC. It specifies CSALWAETQYF.

The V gene is TRBV9, the J gene TRBJ2-3, with no clear D. V lost 4 bases and J 5 bases, leaving 11 bases between the germline ends. Germline V gene sequence: CDR1 SGDLS, CDR2 YYNGEE. The CDR3 is made up of 13 amino acids. The CDR3 region is CASSPTNVDTQYF. In DNA form, the CDR3 reads TGTGCCAGCAGCCCTACCAACGTAGATACGCAGTATTTT.

Concerning this clone itself: Other DNA sequences in this specimen translate into the identical CDR3. The chain combines TRBV20-1 with TRBJ2-7, with D maybe TRBD1 (6 bases). This CDR3 comprises 11 residues. V was pared by 4 bases and J by 6 bases, with 10 bases between. CDR1 and CDR2 (germline): DFQATT, SNEGSKA (reference sequence). The CDR3 loop is CSATDRGEQYF. For the CDR3, the DNA is TGCAGTGCTACGGACAGAGGCGAGCAGTACTTC.

The chain joins TRBV19 to TRBJ2-7; 7 nucleotides line up with TRBD2. After removal of 3 bases from V and 3 bases from J, the junction contained 5 bases not matched to a gene. Per germline, CDR1 LNHDA and CDR2 SQIVND (reference sequence). The CDR3 loop spans 14 amino acids. The CDR3 DNA reads as TGTGCCAGTAGTATCGGAACTAGCGTCTACGAGCAGTACTTC. This gives the protein CASSIGTSVYEQYF. The variable domain in full, with the rest retrieved from reference TRBV19 and TRBJ2-7, is DGGITQSPKYLFRKEGQNVTLSCEQNLNHDAMYWYRQDPGQGLRLIYYSQIVNDFQKGDIAEGYSVSREKKESFPLTVTSAQKNPTAFYLCASSIGTSVYEQYFGPGTRLTVT.

With respect to this clone: Distinct nucleotide sequences in the sample also encode this CDR3. V usage is TRBV4-3 and J usage is TRBJ1-4; D not certain. V gave up 0 bases and J gave up 6 bases, with 8 bases separating them. The CDR3 length is 14 residues. Germline CDR1 and CDR2: LGHNA and YSLEER. The DNA of the CDR3 is TGCGCCAGCAGCCAAGATTCCGGGGATGAAAAACTGTTTTTT. This translates into CASSQDSGDEKLFF.